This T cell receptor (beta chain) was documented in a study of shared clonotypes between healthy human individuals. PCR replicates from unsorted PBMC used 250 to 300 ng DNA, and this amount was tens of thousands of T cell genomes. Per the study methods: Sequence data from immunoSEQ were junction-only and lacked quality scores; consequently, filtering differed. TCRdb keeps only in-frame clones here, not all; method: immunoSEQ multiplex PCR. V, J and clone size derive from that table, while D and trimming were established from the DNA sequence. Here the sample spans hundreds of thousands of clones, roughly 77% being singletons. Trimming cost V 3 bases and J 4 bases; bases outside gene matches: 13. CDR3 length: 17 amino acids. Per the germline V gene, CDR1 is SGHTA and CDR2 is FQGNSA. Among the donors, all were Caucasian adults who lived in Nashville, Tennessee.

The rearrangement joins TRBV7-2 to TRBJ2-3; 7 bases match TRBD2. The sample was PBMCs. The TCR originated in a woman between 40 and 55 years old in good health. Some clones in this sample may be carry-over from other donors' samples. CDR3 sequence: CASSLSASGGESDTQYF. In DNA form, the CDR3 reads TGTGCCAGCAGCTTGAGTGCGTCGGGAGGAGAGTCAGATACGCAGTATTTT.